This is a list of T cell receptor beta chains from one sample in a study of T cell responses to AZD1222 COVID-19 vaccine. Here immunoSEQ multiplex PCR was the method, and the copy in TCRdb shows in-frame clones only, minus some. The repertoire holds about 110,000 clones, approximately 87% seen once, with around 5% in the top ten. The sample consisted of peripheral blood, taken on day 0 of AZD1222 vaccination. The receptors stem from an adult in good health. Each CDR3 is given with its conserved first and last residue. Each record gives: CDR3 protein, CDR3 DNA, D gene, V gene, J gene, clone size. A D gene is named only where the DNA matches it firmly. The listing skips clone size in some rows; elsewhere it reads once, few, many or a size class.

CASSIRDSPSYEQYF,TGTGCCAGTAGTATAAGGGACTCCCCCTCCTACGAGCAGTACTTC,-,TRBV19,TRBJ2-7,-
CASSSRAGGAYGYTF,TGTGCCAGCAGCTCCAGGGCAGGGGGCGCCTATGGCTACACCTTC,TRBD1,TRBV5-6,TRBJ1-2,-
CASKDPTYEQYF,TGTGCCAGCAAAGATCCCACCTACGAGCAGTACTTC,-,TRBV6-5,TRBJ2-7,once
CASSLGAGGPETQYF,TGTGCCAGCAGCTTGGGAGCGGGAGGGCCGGAGACCCAGTACTTC,TRBD2,TRBV11-1,TRBJ2-5,-
CASSPQPGQGMAPLYSGNTIYF,TGTGCCAGTAGTCCGCAACCGGGACAGGGGATGGCCCCCTTATACTCTGGAAACACCATATATTTT,TRBD1,TRBV19,TRBJ1-3,-
CASGQGAANEKLFF,TGTGCCAGTGGACAGGGGGCAGCTAATGAAAAACTGTTTTTT,TRBD1,TRBV19,TRBJ1-4,-
CASRSQVLREQYF,TGTGCCAGCAGATCACAGGTTCTACGGGAGCAGTACTTC,-,TRBV28,TRBJ2-7,-
CATNRGRSSYEQYF,TGTGCCACCAACAGGGGTCGAAGCTCCTACGAGCAGTACTTC,TRBD1,TRBV19,TRBJ2-7,-
CASSYALVLNYGYTF,TGTGCCAGCAGTTACGCCCTGGTTTTAAACTATGGCTACACCTTC,-,TRBV6-2/TRBV6-3,TRBJ1-2,once
CASRVGGDTEAFF,TGCGCCAGCCGGGTGGGAGGGGACACTGAAGCTTTCTTT,-,TRBV10-2,TRBJ1-1,once